This T cell receptor beta chain was sequenced for a study of OX40 agonist ivuxolimab in advanced cancers. For the study at large: Allowance was made for prior anti-PD-1, anti-PD-L1 or anti-CTLA-4 therapy, and approximately 41% had some.

Using immunoSEQ multiplex PCR, the repertoire was profiled, and TCRdb retains in-frame clones only, with some absent. The sample consists of 45,000 or so clones, around nine tenths of them appearing once. Study-level points and caveats: Partial responders at 0.1-3.0 mg/kg had among the lowest clonal expansion.

This CDR3 has 13 residues. V was trimmed by 0 bases and J by 1 base, leaving 4 bases between them. In germline, CDR1 is PRHDT, CDR2 FYEKMQ (reference sequence). Turning to this clone: Antigen specificity is unknown.

The clonotype was recovered from an adult with an advanced solid tumor such as melanoma, head and neck, liver or kidney cancer. This specimen was CD4+ or CD8+ T cells sorted from blood, taken in a trial of the OX40 agonist ivuxolimab. V is TRBV13 and J is TRBJ2-7; D remains ambiguous. CDR3 loop: CASSLGESYEQYF. In DNA form, the CDR3 reads TGTGCCAGCAGCTTAGGTGAGTCCTACGAGCAGTACTTC. Drawing the rest from reference TRBV13 and TRBJ2-7, the complete variable domain is AAGVIQSPRHLIKEKRETATLKCYPIPRHDTVYWYQQGPGQDPQFLISFYEKMQSDKGSIPDRFSAQQFSDYHSELNMSSLELGDSALYFCASSLGESYEQYFGPGTRLTVT.